A selection of T cell receptor beta chains follows, all from one sample in a study of CD8 T cells in Susac syndrome. MiXCR, applied by TCRdb to the immunoSEQ multiplex PCR reads, yields one record per CDR3 protein. The sample records 65,000 to 85,000 distinct CDR3 sequences, 80% to 95% being singletons. Sequenced material: CD8+ T cells from PBMCs. These receptors were collected from a human donor with Susac syndrome. CDR3s leave out the opening cysteine and the closing phenylalanine or tryptophan. D genes are given only for firm matches. Clone size, where shown, is once, few, many, or a class for clones that have expanded.

D	V	J	size	CDR3
TRBD2	TRBV3-1	TRBJ2-7	NA	ASSPGLVSHEQY
NA	TRBV28	TRBJ1-1	once	ASSFRVNTEAF
NA	TRBV6-1	TRBJ1-1	once	ASSPSQENTEAF
NA	TRBV4-3	TRBJ1-5	NA	ASSQALGTESNQPQH
TRBD1	TRBV7-2	TRBJ1-2	NA	ASSWTGTDNYGYT
NA	TRBV4-3	TRBJ1-1	NA	ASSQDQQGSTEAF
TRBD1	TRBV9	TRBJ2-1	NA	ASSPRTGSSYNEQF
NA	TRBV7-9	TRBJ2-4	NA	ASSRGRTRGNIQY
NA	TRBV24-1	TRBJ2-1	NA	ATSVGSADEQF
NA	TRBV6-2/TRBV6-3	TRBJ1-5	NA	ATYSDLQGRPQH
TRBD2	TRBV20-1	TRBJ2-4	once	SGSGSSGKNIQY
NA	TRBV27	TRBJ2-7	NA	ASSKRGSGTESYEQY